Listed here are 19 T cell receptor beta chains from one sample, sequenced in a study of cytomegalovirus exposure and HLA in healthy donors. Researchers ran the PCR with 60 Vbeta and 13 Jbeta primers. Generated by immunoSEQ multiplex PCR, the TCRdb table keeps only in-frame clones and is missing some. The sample records about 130,000 clones, about two thirds being singletons. Material for sequencing was PBMCs. The source of these receptors is a human donor in good health.

The chain has TRBV5-1 and TRBJ1-1; 7 nucleotides align to TRBD1. V dropped 7 bases and J dropped 1; count of bases not matched to a gene: 4. The CDR3 consists of 13 residues. CDR1 is SGHRS, CDR2 YFSETQ, per germline. The CDR3 DNA sequence: TGCGCCAGCCGGGGACAGCCGAACACTGAAGCTTTCTTT. Amino acids: CASRGQPNTEAFF. Together with reference TRBV5-1 and TRBJ1-1, the CDR3 gives the full variable domain: KAGVTQTPRYLIKTRGQQVTLSCSPISGHRSVSWYQQTPGQGLQFLFEYFSETQRNKGNFPGRFSGRQFSNSRSEMNVSTLELGDSALYLCASRGQPNTEAFFGQGTRLTVV.

The CDR3 spells CASSEERGNEQFF. The CDR3, as DNA: TGTGCCAGCAGTGAAGAGAGGGGGAATGAGCAGTTCTTC. The gene calls are TRBV2 and TRBJ2-1; D possibly corresponds to TRBD1 (6 bases). Trimming removed 1 base at V and 7 bases at J, with 8 bases between. CDR1 and CDR2 from the germline V gene are SNHLY and FYNNEI. CDR3 size: 13 residues.

The chain employs TRBV7-9 and TRBJ2-5; weak D call: TRBD2 (6 bases). V lost 8 bases to trimming and J lost 3 bases, with 16 bases between them. CDR1 SEHNR and CDR2 FQNEAQ come from the germline V gene (reference sequence). This CDR3 is 14 amino acids long. The CDR3: CASASGGGKETQYF. CDR3 in DNA: TGTGCCAGCGCGAGTGGAGGCGGGAAAGAGACCCAGTACTTC. The full variable domain, completed using reference TRBV7-9 and TRBJ2-5, is DTGVSQNPRHKITKRGQNVTFRCDPISEHNRLYWYRQTLGQGPEFLTYFQNEAQLEKSRLLSDRFSAERPKGSFSTLEIQRTEQGDSAMYLCASASGGGKETQYFGPGTRLLVL.

This clone was found a few times. V and J are TRBV30 and TRBJ1-1; TRBD1 matches at 8 bases. CDR1 and CDR2 (germline): GTSNPN, SVGIG (reference sequence). Unmatched junction bases numbered 3, after V lost 5 bases and J lost 1 base. This CDR3 has 13 amino acids. The CDR3 DNA sequence: TGTGCCTGGGGAACAGGGGGGAACACTGAAGCTTTCTTT. Its protein is CAWGTGGNTEAFF.

With respect to this clone: The same CDR3 also results from other DNA sequences found in this sample. The rearrangement uses TRBV7-2 and TRBJ2-5; 9 bases are a match to TRBD2. After removal of 6 bases from V and 5 bases from J, the junction contained 13 bases not matched to a gene. Germline values: CDR1 SGHTA, CDR2 FQGNSA. The CDR3 length is 16 residues. The CDR3 protein is CASRNPGLAPKETQYF. The CDR3 coding sequence is TGTGCCAGCAGAAATCCGGGACTAGCCCCTAAGGAGACCCAGTACTTC. Full variable domain (missing parts from reference TRBV7-2 and TRBJ2-5): GAGVSQSPSNKVTEKGKDVELRCDPISGHTALYWYRQSLGQGLEFLIYFQGNSAPDKSGLPSDRFSAERTGGSVSTLTIQRTQQEDSAVYLCASRNPGLAPKETQYFGPGTRLLVL.

This clone has a single count. The chain recombines TRBV27 with TRBJ1-3; 8 bases map to TRBD1. Unmatched junction bases numbered 12, after V lost 5 bases and J lost 0 bases. The CDR3 spans 18 residues. Per germline, CDR1 MNHEY and CDR2 SMNVEV (reference sequence). The CDR3 sequence is CASSPGQGLTLSGNTIYF. The CDR3 DNA reads as TGTGCCAGCAGTCCTGGACAGGGACTTACTCTCTCTGGAAACACCATATATTTT.

V and J are TRBV7-9 and TRBJ2-7; the D gene is possibly TRBD1 (5 bases). The CDR3 has 14 residues. Germline CDR1 SEHNR, CDR2 FQNEAQ (reference sequence). The V and J ends lost 3 bases and 4 bases respectively, with 13 bases between them. The CDR3 is CASSFVQDTYEQYF. CDR3 in DNA: TGTGCCAGCAGCTTTGTACAGGACACTTACGAGCAGTACTTC.

Worth noting for this clone: The junction and the germline gene differ at one end; a read error may be behind it. The rearrangement links TRBV7-9 to TRBJ2-7; perhaps TRBD2 as D (6 bases). The CDR3 is made up of 13 amino acids. Germline CDR1 is SEHNR and CDR2 is FQNEAQ (reference sequence). Written as DNA, the CDR3 is TGTTCCAGCAGCTTAGAGGGACTTAACGAGCAGTACTTC. Residues: CSSSLEGLNEQYF.

The chain links TRBV18 to TRBJ1-5, with D hard to call. This CDR3 has 15 residues. V lost 3 bases to trimming and J lost 9 bases, with 18 bases between them. CDR1 and CDR2 from the germline V gene are KGHSH and LQKENI. CDR3 region: CASSPLPLAGRPQHF. CDR3 DNA: TGTGCCAGCTCACCTCTTCCCCTCGCGGGTCGGCCCCAGCATTTT.

There are a few counts of this clone. The junction departs from germline at one end; a sequencing error may be responsible. The chain links TRBV7-9 to TRBJ1-2, with D unclear. Looked up from germline, CDR1 is SEHNR and CDR2 is FQNEAQ (reference sequence). This CDR3 region has 13 residues. The CDR3 loop is CSSSFLAIYGYTF. CDR3 in DNA: TGTTCCAGCAGCTTTCTGGCAATCTATGGCTACACCTTC.

The CDR3 region is CASRDDSGANEQFF. CDR3 in DNA: TGTGCCAGCAGGGATGATAGCGGGGCCAATGAGCAGTTCTTC. The chain carries TRBV2 and TRBJ2-1, with 8 bases fitting TRBD2. Trimming took 6 bases from V and 6 from J; bases not matched to a gene: 7. The germline gives CDR1 SNHLY, CDR2 FYNNEI. The CDR3 has 14 amino acids.

The J gene is TRBJ2-1, the V gene TRBV4-1, with no clear D. The V end was cut by 1 base, the J end by 8 bases, with 9 bases between. CDR1 is MGHRA, CDR2 YSYEKL, per germline. The CDR3 covers 13 residues. CDR3 DNA sequence: TGCGCCAGCAGCCAAGGGTGGGCGTATGAGCAGTTCTTC. Amino acids: CASSQGWAYEQFF.

The chain joins TRBV11-1 to TRBJ1-1, with TRBD1 matching over 11 bases. The V gene's germline CDR1 is SGHAT and CDR2 FQDESV (reference sequence). The CDR3 spans 15 residues. V lost 5 bases and J lost 0; bases outside the gene matches: 2. CDR3 nucleotide sequence: TGTGCCAGCAGCCCGGGACAGGGGGTGAACACTGAAGCTTTCTTT. Amino acid sequence: CASSPGQGVNTEAFF.

The chain uses TRBV9 and TRBJ1-1; TRBD1 matches 8 bases. The CDR3 length is 17 residues. Per germline, CDR1 SGDLS and CDR2 YYNGEE. Germline trimming cut 0 bases from V and 1 base from J; bases unmatched to any gene: 8. CDR3 loop: CASSVGPRQGPNTEAFF. The CDR3 bases are TGTGCCAGCAGCGTAGGACCTAGACAGGGGCCGAACACTGAAGCTTTCTTT.

The V gene is TRBV25-1, the J gene TRBJ2-5; weak D call: TRBD2 (5 bases). CDR1 is MGHDK, CDR2 SYGVNS, per germline. V lost 4 bases and J lost 9, with 9 bases in between. The CDR3 is 11 residues long. The CDR3 spells CASSAGGSQYF. CDR3 nucleotides: TGTGCCAGCAGTGCTGGCGGGTCCCAGTACTTC.

This sequence joins TRBV30 and TRBJ2-2; possible D gene TRBD1, 5 bases. Germline V gene data show CDR1 as GTSNPN and CDR2 as SVGIG (reference sequence). Trimming removed 1 base from V and 1 base from J, with 13 bases in between. The CDR3 is 16 residues long. The CDR3 DNA is TGTGCCTGGAGTGGTGGGGCCGGACGGAACACCGGGGAGCTGTTTTTT. Translation: CAWSGGAGRNTGELFF. The variable domain in full, completed from reference TRBV30 and TRBJ2-2, reads SQTIHQWPATLVQPVGSPLSLECTVEGTSNPNLYWYRQAAGRGLQLLFYSVGIGQISSEVPQNLSASRPQDRQFILSSKKLLLSDSGFYLCAWSGGAGRNTGELFFGEGSRLTVL.

The genes are TRBV19 and TRBJ1-1, with a weak D call TRBD1 (6 bases). This CDR3 region has 14 residues. The germline CDR1 and CDR2 sequences are LNHDA and SQIVND (reference sequence). V was pared by 8 bases and J by 0 bases, with 13 bases between. CDR3 protein: CASEGGAMNTEAFF. In DNA, the CDR3 is TGTGCCAGTGAGGGGGGGGCGATGAACACTGAAGCTTTCTTT.

Comments on this clone: Other DNA sequences of this sample code for an identical CDR3. The chain has TRBV27 and TRBJ2-6; TRBD1 aligns across 8 bases. This CDR3 is 15 amino acids long. The junction had 8 bases not matched to a gene; V was cut back by 6 bases and J by 7 bases. Germline lookup yields CDR1 MNHEY and CDR2 SMNVEV (reference sequence). Here the CDR3 reads CASSPRTGSANVLTF. CDR3 DNA: TGTGCCAGCAGCCCGCGGACAGGGTCAGCCAACGTCCTGACTTTC.

This clone was counted a single time. The V gene is TRBV7-2, the J gene TRBJ2-1, with a tentative D call TRBD1 (7 bases). There are 13 residues in the CDR3. Germline loops: CDR1 SGHTA, CDR2 FQGNSA. V was cut by 7 bases and J by 10 bases, with 17 bases left in between. This CDR3 reads CASTYGGGREQFF. CDR3 nucleotides: TGTGCCAGCACCTACGGAGGGGGCAGGGAGCAGTTCTTC.